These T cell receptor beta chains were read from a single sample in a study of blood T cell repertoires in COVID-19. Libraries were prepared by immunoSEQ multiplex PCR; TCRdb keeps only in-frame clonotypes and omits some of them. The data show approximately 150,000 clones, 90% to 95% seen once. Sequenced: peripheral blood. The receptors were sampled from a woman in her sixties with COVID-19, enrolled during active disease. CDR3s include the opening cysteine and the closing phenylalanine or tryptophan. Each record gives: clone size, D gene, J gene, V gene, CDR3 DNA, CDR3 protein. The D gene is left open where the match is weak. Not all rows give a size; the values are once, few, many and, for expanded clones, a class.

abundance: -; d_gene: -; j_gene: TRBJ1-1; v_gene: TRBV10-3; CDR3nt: TGTGCCATCAGTGTAGGGGGGGACACTGAAGCTTTCTTT; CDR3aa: CAISVGGDTEAFF
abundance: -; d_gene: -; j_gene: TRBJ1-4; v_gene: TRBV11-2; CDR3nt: TGTGCCAGCAGCCCCTCGGGGGGCTTGATGTTTTTT; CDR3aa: CASSPSGGLMFF
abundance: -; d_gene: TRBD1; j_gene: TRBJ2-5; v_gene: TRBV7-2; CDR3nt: TGTGCCAGCAGCTTAGGACAGGCAGGGGGAGAGACCCAGTACTTC; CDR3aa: CASSLGQAGGETQYF
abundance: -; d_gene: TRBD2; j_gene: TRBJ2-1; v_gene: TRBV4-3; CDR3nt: TGCGCCAGCAGCCAAACGGCCGGAGGACTAGCGGTCTACAATGAGCAGTTCTTC; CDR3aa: CASSQTAGGLAVYNEQFF
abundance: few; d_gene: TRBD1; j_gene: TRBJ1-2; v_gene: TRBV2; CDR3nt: TGTGCCAGCAGTGAGACAGGGGGCGATGGCTACACCTTC; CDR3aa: CASSETGGDGYTF
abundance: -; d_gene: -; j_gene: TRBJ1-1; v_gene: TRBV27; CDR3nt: TGTGCCAGCAGTTTTGTAGGGAGAACTGAAGCTTTCTTT; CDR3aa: CASSFVGRTEAFF
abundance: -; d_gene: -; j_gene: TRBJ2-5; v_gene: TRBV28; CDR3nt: TGTGCCAGCATCAAAGGGGGTAGGGAGACCCAGTACTTC; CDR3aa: CASIKGGRETQYF
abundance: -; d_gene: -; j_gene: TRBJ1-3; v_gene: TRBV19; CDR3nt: TGTGCCAGTAGTCTCTCTCACTCCTTCTCTGGAAACACCATATATTTT; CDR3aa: CASSLSHSFSGNTIYF
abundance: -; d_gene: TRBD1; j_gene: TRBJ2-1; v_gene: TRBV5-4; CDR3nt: TGTGCCAGCAGCTTCCGGGACAGGGGTATGCTTGAGCAGTTCTTC; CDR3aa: CASSFRDRGMLEQFF
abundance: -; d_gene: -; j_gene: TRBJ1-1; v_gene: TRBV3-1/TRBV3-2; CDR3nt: TGTGCCAGCCGGGGGGGGATGAACACTGAAGCTTTCTTT; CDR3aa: CASRGGMNTEAFF
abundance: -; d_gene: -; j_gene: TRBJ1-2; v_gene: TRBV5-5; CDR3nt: TGTGCCAGCAGCTTGTTTTCGGGGTTTTCGAGCGGCTACACCTTC; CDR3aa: CASSLFSGFSSGYTF
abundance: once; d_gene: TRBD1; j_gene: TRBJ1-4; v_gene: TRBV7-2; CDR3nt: TGTGCCAGCAGCTTAGACGGTGGGACAGGGAATGAAAAACTGTTTTTT; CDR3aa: CASSLDGGTGNEKLFF
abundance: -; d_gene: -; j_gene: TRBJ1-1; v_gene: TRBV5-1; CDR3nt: TGCGCCAGCAGCGAGGGTACGAACACTGAAGCTTTCTTT; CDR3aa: CASSEGTNTEAFF
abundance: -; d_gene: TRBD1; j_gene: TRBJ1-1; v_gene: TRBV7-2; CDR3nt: TGTGCCAGCAGCGCCCACAGGGGGAGCACTGAAGCTTTCTTT; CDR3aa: CASSAHRGSTEAFF
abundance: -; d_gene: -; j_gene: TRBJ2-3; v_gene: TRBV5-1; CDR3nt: TGCGCCAGCAGCTTGGGGGTAGCCCGCACAGATACGCAGTATTTT; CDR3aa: CASSLGVARTDTQYF
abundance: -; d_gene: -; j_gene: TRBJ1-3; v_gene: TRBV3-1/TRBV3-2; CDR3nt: TGTGCCAGCAGCCAAGGAGGGTCTGGAAACACCATATATTTT; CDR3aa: CASSQGGSGNTIYF
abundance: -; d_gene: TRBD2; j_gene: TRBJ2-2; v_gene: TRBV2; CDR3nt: TGTGCCAGCAGACCGGGACTAGCGGGGGGGATCACCGGGGAGCTGTTTTTT; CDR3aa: CASRPGLAGGITGELFF
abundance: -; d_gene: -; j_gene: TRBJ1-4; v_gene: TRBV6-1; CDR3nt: TGTGCCAGCAGTGAAGCAGCAGGTGAAAAACTGTTTTTT; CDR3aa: CASSEAAGEKLFF
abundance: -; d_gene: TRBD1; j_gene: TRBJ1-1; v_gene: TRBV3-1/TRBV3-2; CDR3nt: TGTGCCAGCGGCAAAACAGGGGGCGAAGCTTTCTTT; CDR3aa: CASGKTGGEAFF
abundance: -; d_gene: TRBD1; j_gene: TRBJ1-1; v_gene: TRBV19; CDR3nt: TGTGCCAGTAGTATTGAATACGGACAGGGGACTGAAGCTTTCTTT; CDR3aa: CASSIEYGQGTEAFF